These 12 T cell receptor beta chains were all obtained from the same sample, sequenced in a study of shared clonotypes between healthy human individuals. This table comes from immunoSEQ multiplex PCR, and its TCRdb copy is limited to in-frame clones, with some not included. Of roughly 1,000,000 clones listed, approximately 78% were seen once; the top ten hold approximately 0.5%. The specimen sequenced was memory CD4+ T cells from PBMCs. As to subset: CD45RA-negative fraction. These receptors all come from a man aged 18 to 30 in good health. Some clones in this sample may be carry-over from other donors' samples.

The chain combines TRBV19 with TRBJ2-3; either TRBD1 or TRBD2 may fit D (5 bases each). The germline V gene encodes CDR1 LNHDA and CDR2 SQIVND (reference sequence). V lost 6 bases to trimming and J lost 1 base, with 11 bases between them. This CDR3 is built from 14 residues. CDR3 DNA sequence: TGTGCCAGTAGAACCCCGGGACGCACAGATACGCAGTATTTT. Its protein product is CASRTPGRTDTQYF.

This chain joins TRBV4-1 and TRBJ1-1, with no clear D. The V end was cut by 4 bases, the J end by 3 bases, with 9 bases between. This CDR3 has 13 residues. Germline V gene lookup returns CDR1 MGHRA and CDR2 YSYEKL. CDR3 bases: TGCGCCAGCAGCCTTACCTCCCACACTGAAGCTTTCTTT. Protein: CASSLTSHTEAFF.

The chain's CDR3 is CASSTTKEIYEQYF. CDR3 in DNA: TGTGCCAGCAGTACAACAAAGGAAATCTACGAGCAGTACTTC. J is TRBJ2-7 and V is TRBV27; the D is unclear. The germline gives CDR1 MNHEY, CDR2 SMNVEV (reference sequence). This CDR3 region has 14 residues. V was pared by 5 bases and J by 3 bases, with 14 bases between.

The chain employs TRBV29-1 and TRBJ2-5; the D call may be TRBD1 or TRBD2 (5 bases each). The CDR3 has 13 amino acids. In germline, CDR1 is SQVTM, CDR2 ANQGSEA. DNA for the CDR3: TGCAGTGTCGCCCGGGGCGAGGGGGAGACCCAGTACTTC. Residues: CSVARGEGETQYF.

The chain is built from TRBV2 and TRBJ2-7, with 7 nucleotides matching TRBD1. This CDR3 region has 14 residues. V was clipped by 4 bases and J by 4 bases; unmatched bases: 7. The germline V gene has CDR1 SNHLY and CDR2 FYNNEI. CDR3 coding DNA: TGTGCCAGCAGTGGACAGGGTACTCTGTACGAGCAGTACTTC. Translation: CASSGQGTLYEQYF.

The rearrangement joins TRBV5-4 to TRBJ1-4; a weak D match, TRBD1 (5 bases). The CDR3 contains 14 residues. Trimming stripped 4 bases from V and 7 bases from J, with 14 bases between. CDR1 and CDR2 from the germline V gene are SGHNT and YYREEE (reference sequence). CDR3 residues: CASSPDRRSEKLFF. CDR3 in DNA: TGTGCCAGCAGCCCAGACAGAAGGAGTGAAAAACTGTTTTTT.

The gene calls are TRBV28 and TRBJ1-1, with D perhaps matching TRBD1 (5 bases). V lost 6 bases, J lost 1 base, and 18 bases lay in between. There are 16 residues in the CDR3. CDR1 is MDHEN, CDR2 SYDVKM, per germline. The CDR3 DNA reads TGTGCCAGCAGGGGCGGACCGCGTAGGGGGAACACTGAAGCTTTCTTT. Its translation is CASRGGPRRGNTEAFF.

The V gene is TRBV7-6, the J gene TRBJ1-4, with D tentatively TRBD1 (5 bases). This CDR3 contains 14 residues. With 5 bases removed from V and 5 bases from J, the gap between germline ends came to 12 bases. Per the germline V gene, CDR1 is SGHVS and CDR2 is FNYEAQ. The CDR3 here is CASSPGRQNEKLFF. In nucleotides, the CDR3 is TGTGCCAGCAGCCCGGGACGGCAAAATGAAAAACTGTTTTTT.

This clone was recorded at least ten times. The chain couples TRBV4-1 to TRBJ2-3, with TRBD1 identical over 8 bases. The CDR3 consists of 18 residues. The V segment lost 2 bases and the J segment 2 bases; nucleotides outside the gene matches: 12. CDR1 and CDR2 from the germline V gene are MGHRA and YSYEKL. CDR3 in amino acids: CASSQTSTGQGLTDTQYF. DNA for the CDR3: TGCGCCAGCAGCCAAACCTCAACCGGACAGGGCCTCACAGATACGCAGTATTTT.

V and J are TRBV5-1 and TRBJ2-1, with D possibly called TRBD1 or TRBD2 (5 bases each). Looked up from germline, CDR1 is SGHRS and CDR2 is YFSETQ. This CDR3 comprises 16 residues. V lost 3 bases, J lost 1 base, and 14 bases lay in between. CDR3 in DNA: TGCGCCAGCAGCTGGGACGGGACCATATCCTACAATGAGCAGTTCTTC. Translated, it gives CASSWDGTISYNEQFF.

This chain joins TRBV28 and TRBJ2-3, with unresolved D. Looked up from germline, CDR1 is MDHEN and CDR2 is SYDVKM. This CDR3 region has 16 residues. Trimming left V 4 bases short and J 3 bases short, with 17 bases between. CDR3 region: CASSSPESHLTDTQYF. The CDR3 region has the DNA TGTGCCAGCAGTTCCCCGGAGTCGCATCTTACAGATACGCAGTATTTT.

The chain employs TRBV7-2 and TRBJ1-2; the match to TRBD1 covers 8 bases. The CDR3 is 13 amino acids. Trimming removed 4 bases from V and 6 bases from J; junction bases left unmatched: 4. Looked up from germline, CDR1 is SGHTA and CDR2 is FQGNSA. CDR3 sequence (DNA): TGTGCCAGCAGCTCGGACAGGGCGGATGGCTACACCTTC. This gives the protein CASSSDRADGYTF.